The clone carrying this TCR beta chain showed up many times. What it binds is unknown. The CDR3 extends 3 residues past the end of the read, so its final part is completed from the germline J gene. Germline-derived CDR1 and CDR2 are DFQATT and SNEGSKA (reference sequence). The CDR3 is made up of 13 amino acids. The J segment lost 2 bases and the V segment lost 7 bases, leaving 4 bases of the junction unmatched. The protocol was immunoSEQ multiplex PCR, while the TCRdb copy is restricted to in-frame clones and leaves out a portion. This sample carries some 53,000 clones, none of them present only once. This sample is part of a study of T cell clonality in common variable immunodeficiency. Regarding the study as a whole: Compared with controls, CVID subjects had fewer shared TCRbeta clones. Patient heterogeneity in the CVID cohort limited correlations between repertoire features and clinical complications.

The chain has TRBV20-1 and TRBJ2-1, with 8 bases lining up with TRBD2. The sequence derives from a person aged 18-70 years in good health. The material sequenced was peripheral blood mononuclear cells. The sequenced CDR3 bases are TGCAGTGTTCCGGGACTAGCCTACAATGAG. Encoded protein: CSVPGLAYNE. The CDR3 in its entirety is CSVPGLAYNEQFF.